These 8 T cell receptor beta chains came from one sample sequenced in a study of Graves' ophthalmopathy and Graves' hyperthyroidism. For repertoire sequencing, the TCR beta CDR3 regions were amplified from RNA transcripts. Second-round multiplex PCR came after a first-round RT-PCR that employed HTBI primers. TCRdb recomputed calls from the multiplex PCR reads with MiXCR, one row per CDR3 protein. The sample has about 240,000 distinct CDR3 sequences, 45% seen once; the top ten hold 40% to 55%. The sample was peripheral blood. Source of these receptors: an adult man with Graves' ophthalmopathy.

This sequence joins TRBV10-3 and TRBJ2-7; a weak D match, TRBD2 (6 bases). V lost 9 bases and J 4 bases, leaving 13 bases between the germline ends. The CDR3 sequence is 12 residues long. Germline V gene lookup returns CDR1 ENHRY and CDR2 SYGVKD. CDR3 in amino acids: CAIGTHRYEQYF. The CDR3 DNA sequence: TGTGCCATAGGGACTCATCGATACGAGCAGTACTTC.

This chain connects TRBV19 to TRBJ1-2, with a possible D match to TRBD1 (6 bases). The CDR3 has 15 residues. Per the germline V gene, CDR1 is LNHDA and CDR2 is SQIVND (reference sequence). With 6 bases removed from V and 1 base from J, the gap between germline ends came to 15 bases. The CDR3 is CASSLPLGGNYGYTF. DNA for the CDR3: TGTGCCAGTAGCCTTCCCTTAGGGGGTAACTATGGCTACACCTTC. Looking up the rest from reference TRBV19 and TRBJ1-2 gives the full variable domain: DGGITQSPKYLFRKEGQNVTLSCEQNLNHDAMYWYRQDPGQGLRLIYYSQIVNDFQKGDIAEGYSVSREKKESFPLTVTSAQKNPTAFYLCASSLPLGGNYGYTFGSGTRLTVV.

A word on this clonotype: A much larger clone lies one base from this, so it may be a read error. The V and J genes are TRBV10-2 and TRBJ1-1; D may be TRBD1 (5 bases). The CDR3 has 14 residues. CDR1 is WSHSY, CDR2 SAAADI, per germline. CDR3 coding DNA: TGCGCCGGCAGCAAGGACACCACGAACACTGAAGCTTTCTTT. Translating gives CAGSKDTTNTEAFF.

The genes are TRBV5-8 and TRBJ2-7; 12 nucleotides align to TRBD2. Germline V lookup: CDR1 SGHTS, CDR2 YDEGEE. Trimming at V came to 4 bases and at J to 4 bases, leaving 9 bases not matched to a gene. This CDR3 has 16 amino acids. CDR3 amino acids: CASSPPGLAGGYEQYF. CDR3 coding DNA: TGTGCCAGCAGCCCCCCGGGACTAGCGGGTGGTTACGAGCAGTACTTC.

The chain carries TRBV9 and TRBJ1-6; D is unclear. Between the trimmed V and J ends, which lost 4 bases and 7 bases, there was a span of 12 bases. CDR1 SGDLS and CDR2 YYNGEE come from the germline V gene. The CDR3 contains 14 residues. The CDR3 reads CASSQGLWNSPLHF. The DNA for the CDR3 is TGTGCCAGCAGCCAAGGACTCTGGAATTCACCCCTCCACTTT. Full variable domain (missing parts from reference TRBV9 and TRBJ1-6): DSGVTQTPKHLITATGQRVTLRCSPRSGDLSVYWYQQSLDQGLQFLIQYYNGEERAKGNILERFSAQQFPDLHSELNLSSLELGDSALYFCASSQGLWNSPLHFGNGTRLTVT.

The V gene is TRBV30, the J gene TRBJ1-1; D is undetermined. Trimming removed 8 bases from V and 1 base from J, with 14 bases in between. Per the germline V gene, CDR1 is GTSNPN and CDR2 is SVGIG (reference sequence). The CDR3 has 13 amino acids. CDR3 amino acids: CARSGIGNTEAFF. The CDR3, as DNA: TGTGCCCGGTCGGGGATTGGGAACACTGAAGCTTTCTTT.

This clonotype was observed many times. The V gene is TRBV25-1, the J gene TRBJ1-2; TRBD1 aligns across 11 bases. The V gene's germline CDR1 is MGHDK and CDR2 SYGVNS. With V trimmed by 6 bases and J by 3 bases, 3 bases remained unmatched. The CDR3 is made up of 14 amino acids. The chain's CDR3 is CASRRDRGDYGYTF. CDR3 sequence (DNA): TGTGCCAGCAGAAGGGACAGGGGGGACTATGGCTACACCTTC.

The chain employs TRBV27 and TRBJ1-5; possibly TRBD1 for D (6 bases). The CDR3 contains 14 residues. Germline values: CDR1 MNHEY, CDR2 SMNVEV (reference sequence). The V and J ends lost 5 bases and 2 bases respectively, with 10 bases between them. CDR3 DNA: TGTGCCAGCAGTCCTCGACAGGGCAATCAGCCCCAGCATTTT. Translation gives CASSPRQGNQPQHF.